The clone carrying this TCR beta chain was detected only a few times. Antigen specificity is unknown. TCRdb reprocessed the 5' RACE reads via MiXCR and lists one record per CDR3 protein. This sample has fewer than 400,000 distinct CDR3 sequences, with 14% to 15% found just once. This record comes from a study of CD8 T cells in ankylosing spondylitis. Regarding the study as a whole: CD8+ by phenotype, disease-linked clones were relatively rare in peripheral blood. It was reported that disease-linked clones were significantly enriched in matched ankylosing spondylitis synovial fluid. A motif in TCR beta, a set of fewer than ten highly homologous variants, appeared characteristic of ankylosing spondylitis blood. Previously reported in reactive arthritis synovial fluid and blood were some of the motif variants.

V lost 3 bases to trimming and J lost 6 bases, with 14 bases between them. Germline-derived CDR1 and CDR2 are MNHNS and SASEGT. The CDR3 loop spans 14 amino acids. The sequenced material came from blood, either unsorted or a sorted T cell fraction (not recorded which). The V and J genes are TRBV6-1 and TRBJ1-1, with D possibly being TRBD1 (6 bases). This sequence originates from a male donor with ankylosing spondylitis or in good health (not recorded which). CDR3 loop: CASSEGGPHSEAFF. The CDR3 DNA sequence: TGTGCCAGCAGTGAGGGGGGCCCCCACTCTGAAGCTTTCTTT.